The rows below give T cell receptor beta chains drawn from one sample of a study of T-cell reconstitution after alpha-beta-depleted transplantation in children. Using its own MiXCR run on the PCR reads, TCRdb lists one record per CDR3 protein. The sample has about 100,000 distinct CDR3 sequences, approximately 6% seen once; the top ten hold 20% to 25%. Sequenced here: PBMCs, mostly from graft donor cells, sampled 360 days after TCRalphabeta/CD19-depleted stem cell transplant. These receptors were obtained from a male patient aged 2-10 years who had a stem cell transplant for acute lymphoblastic leukemia, so the T cells may come from the graft donor. CDR3s include the opening cysteine and the closing phenylalanine or tryptophan. D genes are given only for firm matches. Clone size is given for some rows only: seen once, a few or many times, or a class if the clone is expanded.

TGCAGCGTTCCAGGGTTCAGGGACGAGCAGTACTTC CSVPGFRDEQYF NA 12 TRBJ2-7 TRBV29-1 many
TGTGCCAGCAGCCCCGGACCGAGATTGCCCCAGCATTTT CASSPGPRLPQHF NA 13 TRBJ1-5 TRBV6-6 NA
TGTGCCAGCAGCGTAGAAGGGGTACAGCCCCAGCATTTT CASSVEGVQPQHF NA 13 TRBJ1-5 TRBV9 many
TGCGCCAGCAGCCGGACAGTTACTAATGAAAAACTGTTTTTT CASSRTVTNEKLFF NA 14 TRBJ1-4 TRBV5-1 many
TGTGCCACTCCGGGGGCGAGAGAGACCCAGTACTTC CATPGARETQYF NA 12 TRBJ2-5 TRBV6-4 few
TGTGCCAGCAGCAGGGGTCCGAATTCACCCCTCCACTTT CASSRGPNSPLHF NA 13 TRBJ1-6 TRBV27 many
TGTGCCAGCAGCTTAGCGGCGGGCGCTGAAAAACTGTTTTTT CASSLAAGAEKLFF NA 14 TRBJ1-4 TRBV7-6 NA
TGTGCCAGCAGTTTAAGGGGACGCGATGAAAAACTGTTTTTT CASSLRGRDEKLFF NA 14 TRBJ1-4 TRBV12-3/TRBV12-4 many
TGTGCCAGTAGTATAGCGACCTCCTACGAGCAGTACTTC CASSIATSYEQYF NA 13 TRBJ2-7 TRBV19 few
TGTGCCAGCAGCGAGGGGCGAGAGACCCAGTACTTC CASSEGRETQYF NA 12 TRBJ2-5 TRBV7-9 many
TGTGCCAGCAGCTTGGCCCTTAGTCGGCAGGGCAACTCCTACGAGCAGTACTTC CASSLALSRQGNSYEQYF NA 18 TRBJ2-7 TRBV5-5 few
TGTGCCAGCAGTTTATCCGTAGGGGAGCAGTACTTC CASSLSVGEQYF NA 12 TRBJ2-7 TRBV28 NA
TGTGCCAGCAGCCACGGGCCTCGACCCAATGAGCAGTTCTTC CASSHGPRPNEQFF NA 14 TRBJ2-1 TRBV27 NA
TGTGCCAGCAGCTTAGCGGGTAGCGGGGGCTCAAATGAGCAGTTCTTC CASSLAGSGGSNEQFF TRBD2 16 TRBJ2-1 TRBV7-9 many
TGTGCCAGCAGCCTATCCCCCACAGGGAGCTCCTACGAGCAGTACTTC CASSLSPTGSSYEQYF NA 16 TRBJ2-7 TRBV4-2 few
TGTGCCAGCAGTCCCGACAGGTCAATGAACACTGAAGCTTTCTTT CASSPDRSMNTEAFF NA 15 TRBJ1-1 TRBV27 NA
TGTGCCATCAAAGCTGGGGCAGGAGAAGCCGGGGAGCTGTTTTTT CAIKAGAGEAGELFF NA 15 TRBJ2-2 TRBV10-3 many
TGTGCCAGCAGCCTTACTAGCGGAGACCCCTCCTACAATGAGCAGTTCTTC CASSLTSGDPSYNEQFF TRBD2 17 TRBJ2-1 TRBV11-2 many
TGTGCCAGCAGCTCGACAGCGAGACGCTCCCCTCACTATGGCTACACCTTC CASSSTARRSPHYGYTF NA 17 TRBJ1-2 TRBV5-6 NA
TGTGCCAGCAGCGCGAACCCTACTAGCGCCTACTCCTACAATGAGCAGTTCTTC CASSANPTSAYSYNEQFF TRBD2 18 TRBJ2-1 TRBV9 few
TGTGCCAGCAGCTTGGCAGGGGATAACTACGAGCAGTACTTC CASSLAGDNYEQYF NA 14 TRBJ2-7 TRBV5-5 many
TGCAGTGCTAGAGTGGACCAAGGGACGCAAGAGACCCAGTACTTC CSARVDQGTQETQYF NA 15 TRBJ2-5 TRBV20-1 many
TGTGCCAGCAGTTCTCGGGACAGGGTCAGAGAGACCCAGTACTTC CASSSRDRVRETQYF TRBD1 15 TRBJ2-5 TRBV27 many
TGTGCCAGCAGCGTAGAGCCCAAGGGGCGAAACATTCAGTACTTC CASSVEPKGRNIQYF NA 15 TRBJ2-4 TRBV9 many
TGTGCCAGCAGCTTAGACCCCCAGGCGCCCAGCTCCTACGAGCAGTACTTC CASSLDPQAPSSYEQYF NA 17 TRBJ2-7 TRBV7-9 NA
TGCAGTGCCTTGACGCTCCCGAACACCGGGGAGCTGTTTTTT CSALTLPNTGELFF NA 14 TRBJ2-2 TRBV20-1 many
TGCGCCAGCAAGGTAGGGACAGGGACCTACGAGCAGTACTTC CASKVGTGTYEQYF TRBD1 14 TRBJ2-7 TRBV5-1 many
TGTGCCAGCAGCCCCCCCGGGGGCTACGAGCAGTACTTC CASSPPGGYEQYF NA 13 TRBJ2-7 TRBV6-5 many
TGTGCCTTCAGTTTTAGGACTAGCGGGGGGGTGGTCCAAGAGACCCAGTACTTC CAFSFRTSGGVVQETQYF TRBD2 18 TRBJ2-5 TRBV12-3/TRBV12-4 NA
TGTGCCAGCTCGCACAGGGAGTCGATTTCAAAAGAGACCCAGTACTTC CASSHRESISKETQYF NA 16 TRBJ2-5 TRBV18 many
TGTGCCAGCAGTTACTCGGTCCAGCGGCTTTACAATGAGCAGTTCTTC CASSYSVQRLYNEQFF NA 16 TRBJ2-1 TRBV6-2/TRBV6-3 many
TGTGCCAGCAGCTTATGGGGACGGGACGAGCAGTACTTC CASSLWGRDEQYF NA 13 TRBJ2-7 TRBV7-2 many
TGTGCCACCAGTCCCCCGGGACAGGGGCTGAATGAGCAGTTCTTC CATSPPGQGLNEQFF TRBD1 15 TRBJ2-1 TRBV24-1 many
TGTGCCAGCATAGCTGGGGCCAACTATGGCTACACCTTC CASIAGANYGYTF NA 13 TRBJ1-2 TRBV2 many
TGCAGTGCTAGAGATCGGCTGTCCTACGAGCAGTACTTC CSARDRLSYEQYF NA 13 TRBJ2-7 TRBV20-1 many
TGTGCCAGCAGAAGACAGGGCCTGAGCACTGAAGCTTTCTTT CASRRQGLSTEAFF TRBD1 14 TRBJ1-1 TRBV27 few
TGCAGTGCTAGAGACTTTTGGGGGATGGGTGAAGCTTTCTTT CSARDFWGMGEAFF NA 14 TRBJ1-1 TRBV20-1 few
TGTGCCAGCAGCTTCCCCACGGGTGGTACAGATACGCAGTATTTT CASSFPTGGTDTQYF NA 15 TRBJ2-3 TRBV7-2 many
TGTGCCAGTAGTATAAAGGACAGGGGATCATACGAGCAGTACTTC CASSIKDRGSYEQYF TRBD1 15 TRBJ2-7 TRBV19 few
TGTGCCAGCAGCCGAACGCGGACAGAGCAGTTCTTC CASSRTRTEQFF NA 12 TRBJ2-1 TRBV6-2/TRBV6-3 many
TGTGCCAGCAGCCCCGGACACTTCACAGATACGCAGTATTTT CASSPGHFTDTQYF NA 14 TRBJ2-3 TRBV28 many
TGTGCCAGCAGCTTTTATGAGCAATCGGAGCAGTTCTTC CASSFYEQSEQFF NA 13 TRBJ2-1 TRBV7-2 NA
TGTGCCAGCAGTCCCCCCGGAGCCAAAAACATTCAGTACTTC CASSPPGAKNIQYF NA 14 TRBJ2-4 TRBV28 few
TGTGCCAGCAGTTTCGCGGGGTACGAGCAGTACTTC CASSFAGYEQYF NA 12 TRBJ2-7 TRBV27 many
TGTGCCAGCAGTGCCGGGACTAGCGGGGCCTACAATGAGCAGTTCTTC CASSAGTSGAYNEQFF TRBD2 16 TRBJ2-1 TRBV27 many
TGTGCCAGCAGCTCTAATACAGAAACCGTCTCTGGAAACACCATATATTTT CASSSNTETVSGNTIYF NA 17 TRBJ1-3 TRBV7-9 few
TGCAGCGTTACAGGGGGCTACGAGCAGTACTTC CSVTGGYEQYF TRBD1 11 TRBJ2-7 TRBV29-1 many
TGTGCCAGCAGCTTAGCTACTAGGAGCTACAATGAGCAGTTCTTC CASSLATRSYNEQFF NA 15 TRBJ2-1 TRBV7-8 many
TGTGCCAGCAGCTCTCCCGGGCCTCCTAACTATGGCTACACCTTC CASSSPGPPNYGYTF NA 15 TRBJ1-2 TRBV7-9 NA
TGTGCCAGCAGTTCGACAGATAACTATGGCTACACCTTC CASSSTDNYGYTF NA 13 TRBJ1-2 TRBV28 many
TGTGCCAGTAGTCCGTACAGGGGACGCGAGCAGTACTTC CASSPYRGREQYF TRBD1 13 TRBJ2-7 TRBV19 few
TGTGCCAGCAGCTCCAGTACAGCGCTCCAGTACTTC CASSSSTALQYF NA 12 TRBJ2-5 TRBV9 many
TGTGCCAGCAGCTCGTCACCCTACGAGCAGTACTTC CASSSSPYEQYF NA 12 TRBJ2-7 TRBV7-9 many
TGTGCCAGCAGCTCCAACCTTCTGACGGCCAACGTCCTGACTTTC CASSSNLLTANVLTF NA 15 TRBJ2-6 TRBV9 many
TGTGCCAGCAGTTATGGGGCGGGCAGGTATCTGTACGAGTTCTTC CASSYGAGRYLYEFF NA 15 TRBJ2-1 TRBV6-5 many
TGTGCCAGCAGAGTAGGCGGCGGGGGGATCTACAATGAGCAGTTCTTC CASRVGGGGIYNEQFF TRBD2 16 TRBJ2-1 TRBV12-3/TRBV12-4 few
TGTGCCAGTAGGACGGGGACGGATGAGCAGTTCTTC CASRTGTDEQFF NA 12 TRBJ2-1 TRBV27 NA
TGCAGCGTTGAAGGCCCGCCGAGAGCGGGGGCCAGAAAAGAGACCCAGTACTTC CSVEGPPRAGARKETQYF TRBD2 18 TRBJ2-5 TRBV29-1 many
TGCGCCAGCAGCCAAGAGCTAGCGGGGGGTTACGAGCAGTACTTC CASSQELAGGYEQYF TRBD2 15 TRBJ2-7 TRBV4-3 many